The present T cell receptor (beta chain) was sequenced within a study of lymphopenia after photon versus proton radiotherapy. The CDR3 is 14 amino acids. CDR1 and CDR2 (germline): LNHNV, YYDKDF (reference sequence). V lost 0 bases and J lost 7, with 12 bases in between. This table comes from immunoSEQ multiplex PCR, and its TCRdb copy is limited to in-frame clones, with some not included. The table has about 14,000 clones, approximately 83% seen once; the top ten hold roughly 28%. Material: peripheral blood, obtained from a patient treated with photon-based radiotherapy. This receptor was obtained from a man in his fifties or sixties with gastric cancer. The rearrangement uses TRBV15 and TRBJ1-1, with unresolved D. Here the CDR3 reads CATSRDLTRGEAFF. CDR3 DNA sequence: TGTGCCACCAGCAGAGATCTTACACGGGGTGAAGCTTTCTTT.